Listed below are T cell receptor beta chains from one sample, sequenced in a study of T cells after yellow fever vaccination. One entry per CDR3 protein, called by TCRdb with MiXCR from the 5' RACE reads. The sample lists 150,000 to 200,000 distinct CDR3 sequences, 6.2% occurring once. Sequencing used CD4+ T cells sorted from PBMCs, obtained on the day of the first yellow fever vaccination. The origin of the receptors is a man between 18 and 35 years old who received the YFV17D yellow fever vaccine. The CDR3 runs from the conserved cysteine through the conserved F or W. The order of the fields is CDR3 DNA, CDR3 protein, clone size, D gene, V gene, J gene. A D gene is named only where the DNA matches it firmly. Size is stated for part of the rows, as once, few or many counts, or as a class when the clone is expanded.

cdr3_nt: TGCAGTGCTAAGACAGGGGGCAAGGACATTCAGTACTTC
cdr3_aa: CSAKTGGKDIQYF
clone_size: many
d_call: TRBD1
v_call: TRBV20-1
j_call: TRBJ2-4

cdr3_nt: TGTGCCAGCAGTTTATTACGGGGGCCCCAGTACTTC
cdr3_aa: CASSLLRGPQYF
clone_size: few
d_call: -
v_call: TRBV28
j_call: TRBJ2-5

cdr3_nt: TGTGCCAGCACCCCGGGTGGCCGAGACACTGAAGCTTTCTTT
cdr3_aa: CASTPGGRDTEAFF
clone_size: many
d_call: -
v_call: TRBV6-6
j_call: TRBJ1-1

cdr3_nt: TGTGCCAGCAGTCTCAGGGGTTGGGGTGAAAAACTGTTTTTT
cdr3_aa: CASSLRGWGEKLFF
clone_size: many
d_call: -
v_call: TRBV11-2
j_call: TRBJ1-4

cdr3_nt: TGTGCCAGCAGCTTAGGGCAGGGGCTCTATGGCTACACCTTC
cdr3_aa: CASSLGQGLYGYTF
clone_size: many
d_call: -
v_call: TRBV7-8
j_call: TRBJ1-2

cdr3_nt: TGTGCCAGCAGCATAGATAGGATCTCAGATACGCAGTATTTT
cdr3_aa: CASSIDRISDTQYF
clone_size: -
d_call: -
v_call: TRBV7-2
j_call: TRBJ2-3

cdr3_nt: TGCAGCGTTGAACGGCTGGGGGAGACCCAGTACTTC
cdr3_aa: CSVERLGETQYF
clone_size: many
d_call: -
v_call: TRBV29-1
j_call: TRBJ2-5

cdr3_nt: TGTGCCAGCTCGGGGTGGACGGGGAGCCAGGCAGATACGCAGTATTTT
cdr3_aa: CASSGWTGSQADTQYF
clone_size: -
d_call: -
v_call: TRBV6-2/TRBV6-3
j_call: TRBJ2-3

cdr3_nt: TGTGCCAGCAGCCTGGACAGGGGCTATGGCTACACCTTC
cdr3_aa: CASSLDRGYGYTF
clone_size: many
d_call: TRBD1
v_call: TRBV12-3/TRBV12-4
j_call: TRBJ1-2

cdr3_nt: TGTGCCAGCAGCTCTCGTGGGACGTTAGACACTGAAGCTTTCTTT
cdr3_aa: CASSSRGTLDTEAFF
clone_size: many
d_call: -
v_call: TRBV7-9
j_call: TRBJ1-1

cdr3_nt: TGCGCCAGCAGCTTCTCGCAGGGCGGCGGGGAGCTGTTTTTT
cdr3_aa: CASSFSQGGGELFF
clone_size: many
d_call: -
v_call: TRBV5-1
j_call: TRBJ2-2

cdr3_nt: TGCAGTGCTAGACAGGGCGGGGGGGCCAGTGAGCAGTTCTTC
cdr3_aa: CSARQGGGASEQFF
clone_size: many
d_call: TRBD2
v_call: TRBV20-1
j_call: TRBJ2-1

cdr3_nt: TGTGCCAGCTCACCACCGAACGGGGGATCCGAGGGGACCCAGTACTTC
cdr3_aa: CASSPPNGGSEGTQYF
clone_size: many
d_call: -
v_call: TRBV18
j_call: TRBJ2-5

cdr3_nt: TGCGCCAGCAGCAAGGAGGCAGCCGATAATTCACCCCTCCACTTT
cdr3_aa: CASSKEAADNSPLHF
clone_size: many
d_call: -
v_call: TRBV5-1
j_call: TRBJ1-6

cdr3_nt: TGCAGCGTTGTAGGGGGCTACGAGCAGTACTTC
cdr3_aa: CSVVGGYEQYF
clone_size: -
d_call: -
v_call: TRBV29-1
j_call: TRBJ2-7

cdr3_nt: TGTGCCAGCAGTTTGAAGGGAAGGGACTACACCTTC
cdr3_aa: CASSLKGRDYTF
clone_size: many
d_call: -
v_call: TRBV12-3/TRBV12-4
j_call: TRBJ1-2

cdr3_nt: TGCGCCAGCAGCCAATGGGCTGGTTCCGGCTACACCTTC
cdr3_aa: CASSQWAGSGYTF
clone_size: few
d_call: -
v_call: TRBV4-3
j_call: TRBJ1-2

cdr3_nt: TGTGCCAGCAGCGGACTGGGCTGGGATGGTGGCCAAGAGACCCAGTACTTC
cdr3_aa: CASSGLGWDGGQETQYF
clone_size: many
d_call: -
v_call: TRBV12-3/TRBV12-4
j_call: TRBJ2-5

cdr3_nt: TGCGCCAGCAGGGTTTCTAACACCGGGGAGCTGTTTTTT
cdr3_aa: CASRVSNTGELFF
clone_size: many
d_call: -
v_call: TRBV5-1
j_call: TRBJ2-2

cdr3_nt: TGTGCCAGCAGCTCGGGAACAGGGAATGAAAAACTGTTTTTT
cdr3_aa: CASSSGTGNEKLFF
clone_size: -
d_call: -
v_call: TRBV5-4
j_call: TRBJ1-4

cdr3_nt: TGCGCCAGCAGCCCGGACGGACAGTGGAACTATGGCTACACCTTC
cdr3_aa: CASSPDGQWNYGYTF
clone_size: many
d_call: -
v_call: TRBV5-1
j_call: TRBJ1-2

cdr3_nt: TGTGCCAGCAGCGTAGAGCCCCTGGGCAGGTTCGGAAACACCATATATTTT
cdr3_aa: CASSVEPLGRFGNTIYF
clone_size: few
d_call: -
v_call: TRBV9
j_call: TRBJ1-3

cdr3_nt: TGTGCCAGCAGGACAGGGCACGAGCAGTACTTC
cdr3_aa: CASRTGHEQYF
clone_size: -
d_call: TRBD1
v_call: TRBV6-5
j_call: TRBJ2-7

cdr3_nt: TGTGCCAGCAGCCAACGGGACAGGGACAACACCATATATTTT
cdr3_aa: CASSQRDRDNTIYF
clone_size: -
d_call: TRBD1
v_call: TRBV4-2
j_call: TRBJ1-3

cdr3_nt: TGCAGTGCTAGAGATTGGGGGGGGTCCGATACGCAGTATTTT
cdr3_aa: CSARDWGGSDTQYF
clone_size: many
d_call: TRBD2
v_call: TRBV20-1
j_call: TRBJ2-3

cdr3_nt: TGCGCCAGCACCCGGGACTATAGCACAGATACGCAGTATTTT
cdr3_aa: CASTRDYSTDTQYF
clone_size: many
d_call: TRBD2
v_call: TRBV4-3
j_call: TRBJ2-3

cdr3_nt: TGCGCCAGCAGCCCAGGGACAACTAGCACAGATACGCAGTATTTT
cdr3_aa: CASSPGTTSTDTQYF
clone_size: many
d_call: -
v_call: TRBV5-1
j_call: TRBJ2-3

cdr3_nt: TGCAGCGTTGTAGGGGTCCTCACCGGGGAGCTGTTTTTT
cdr3_aa: CSVVGVLTGELFF
clone_size: many
d_call: -
v_call: TRBV29-1
j_call: TRBJ2-2

cdr3_nt: TGTGCCAGCAGCGCCGGGGCGGGGGTTGATTCACCCCTCCACTTT
cdr3_aa: CASSAGAGVDSPLHF
clone_size: few
d_call: -
v_call: TRBV9
j_call: TRBJ1-6